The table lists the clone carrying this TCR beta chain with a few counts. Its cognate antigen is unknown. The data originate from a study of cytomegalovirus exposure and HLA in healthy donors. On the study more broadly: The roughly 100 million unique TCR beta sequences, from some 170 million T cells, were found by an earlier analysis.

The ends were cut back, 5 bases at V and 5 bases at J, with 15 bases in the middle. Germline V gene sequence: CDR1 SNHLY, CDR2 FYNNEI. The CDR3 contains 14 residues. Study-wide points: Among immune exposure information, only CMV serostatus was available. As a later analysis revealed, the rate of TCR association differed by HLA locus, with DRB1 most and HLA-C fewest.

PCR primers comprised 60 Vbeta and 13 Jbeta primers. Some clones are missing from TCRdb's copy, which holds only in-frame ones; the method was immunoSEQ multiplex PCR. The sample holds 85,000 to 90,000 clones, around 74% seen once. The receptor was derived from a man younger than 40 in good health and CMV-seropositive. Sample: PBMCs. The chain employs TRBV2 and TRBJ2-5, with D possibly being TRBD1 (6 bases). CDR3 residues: CASSTGIGGETQYF. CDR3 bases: TGTGCCAGCAGTACAGGGATTGGTGGCGAGACCCAGTACTTC. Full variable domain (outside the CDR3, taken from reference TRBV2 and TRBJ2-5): EPEVTQTPSHQVTQMGQEVILRCVPISNHLYFYWYRQILGQKVEFLVSFYNNEISEKSEIFDDQFSVERPDGSNFTLKIRSTKLEDSAMYFCASSTGIGGETQYFGPGTRLLVL.